A selection of T cell receptor beta chains follows, all from one sample in a study of cytotoxic CD8 clonotypes in ibrutinib-treated CLL. TCRdb's copy holds only in-frame clones and misses some; the assay was immunoSEQ multiplex PCR. Among 330,000 or so clones listed, roughly 70% were seen once. Sequencing used PBMCs, obtained after 36 months of ibrutinib treatment. The receptors shown here come from a human donor with chronic lymphocytic leukemia. CDR3s leave out the opening cysteine and the closing phenylalanine or tryptophan. The order of the fields is J gene, V gene, CDR3 protein.

>TRBJ2-1|TRBV6-5
ASMGWRADNEQF
>TRBJ2-1|TRBV29-1
SVDTSYNEQF
>TRBJ2-7|TRBV4-1
ASSQVDRRSSYEQY
>TRBJ1-5|TRBV10-3
ATQGGGDSPQH
>TRBJ2-3|TRBV4-3
ASSPTSSTDTQY
>TRBJ2-5|TRBV5-6
ASSLDLAGPQETQY
>TRBJ1-1|TRBV5-1
ASSSMGLADTEAF
>TRBJ2-3|TRBV5-6
ASSQQSTDTQY
>TRBJ2-3|TRBV7-2
ASSLGRQGEQY
>TRBJ2-3|TRBV7-9
ASSSGVKDTQY
>TRBJ2-3|TRBV12-5
ASGLDTLADTQY
>TRBJ2-2|TRBV10-3
ASVRTENTGELF
>TRBJ1-2|TRBV7-9
ASSLNPYGYT
>TRBJ1-6|TRBV19
ASRRGTGTGGIWDSPLH
>TRBJ1-2|TRBV7-9
ASSQASYGYT
>TRBJ1-2|TRBV9
ASSYTEGYGYT
>TRBJ2-1|TRBV19
ASSWTSGVIEQF
>TRBJ2-7|TRBV5-1
ASSQGLAPGEQY
>TRBJ2-2|TRBV5-1
ASSSRWTSGGVAGELF
>TRBJ2-7|TRBV5-1
ASSLGPKNYEQY